A single sample gave rise to the 26 T cell receptor beta chains below, sequenced in a study of blood T cell repertoires in COVID-19. The table came from immunoSEQ multiplex PCR; TCRdb's copy has only in-frame clones and leaves some out. The data hold approximately 84,000 clones, with 75% to 90% observed a single time. Sequencing was carried out using peripheral blood. The source of these receptors is a human donor with active COVID-19. The donor label of this sample is uncertain.

The chain combines TRBV5-6 with TRBJ1-2, with no clear D. V dropped 3 bases and J dropped 0 bases, with 12 bases sitting between them. CDR3 length: 15 residues. Germline assignment: CDR1 SGHDT and CDR2 YYEEEE. Here the CDR3 reads CASSSLVVANYGYTF. CDR3 bases: TGTGCCAGCAGCTCACTGGTCGTAGCTAACTATGGCTACACCTTC.

V usage is TRBV6-1 and J usage is TRBJ2-3; perhaps TRBD2 as D (6 bases). The ends were cut back, 2 bases at V and 3 bases at J, with 15 bases in the middle. This CDR3 is 16 amino acids long. The germline V gene has CDR1 MNHNS and CDR2 SASEGT. In nucleotides, the CDR3 is TGTGCCAGCAGTGAATTCGGGGGTTTTAGAACAGATACGCAGTATTTT. Translated, it gives CASSEFGGFRTDTQYF.

The chain combines TRBV27 with TRBJ2-7, with 9 bases lining up with TRBD1. V was clipped by 5 bases and J by 1 base; unmatched bases: 9. CDR1 is MNHEY and CDR2 is SMNVEV in the germline V gene (reference sequence). The CDR3 is 16 residues long. This chain's CDR3 is CASSPPPGTGSYEQYF. The CDR3 region has the DNA TGTGCCAGCAGTCCCCCACCAGGGACAGGGTCCTACGAGCAGTACTTC.

The CDR3 spells CASSRGTSGGLDEQFF. The CDR3 DNA is TGTGCCAGCAGCCGAGGGACTAGCGGGGGGCTGGATGAGCAGTTCTTC. The chain employs TRBV5-4 and TRBJ2-1; 15 bases line up with TRBD2. Trimming removed 4 bases from V and 8 bases from J; junction bases left unmatched: 7. Per germline, CDR1 SGHNT and CDR2 YYREEE (reference sequence). The CDR3 spans 16 residues. Based on the CDR3 plus reference TRBV5-4 and TRBJ2-1, the full variable domain is ETGVTQSPTHLIKTRGQQVTLRCSSQSGHNTVSWYQQALGQGPQFIFQYYREEENGRGNFPPRFSGLQFPNYSSELNVNALELDDSALYLCASSRGTSGGLDEQFFGPGTRLTVL.

The chain links TRBV6-2 or TRBV6-3 to TRBJ1-5; possible D gene TRBD1, 6 bases. V was pared by 5 bases and J by 7 bases, with 15 bases between. The CDR3 runs 14 residues. The germline V gene has CDR1 MNHEY and CDR2 SVGEGT. The CDR3 DNA sequence: TGTGCCAGCAGTGACGGGGGGACATGGCAGCCCCAGCATTTT. Amino acid sequence: CASSDGGTWQPQHF.

This chain connects TRBV4-1 to TRBJ2-1; D perhaps matches TRBD2 (5 bases). Germline V gene lookup returns CDR1 MGHRA and CDR2 YSYEKL. The CDR3 has 15 residues. With 3 bases removed from V and 16 bases from J, the gap between germline ends came to 25 bases. The CDR3 loop is CASSQYTSGKPSSFF. The CDR3 nucleotides are TGCGCCAGCAGCCAGTATACCTCCGGGAAACCCAGCAGCTTCTTC.

The CDR3 loop reads CASSSLPRVAGNTEAFF. CDR3 sequence (DNA): TGTGCCAGCAGTTCACTCCCCAGGGTGGCAGGAAACACTGAAGCTTTCTTT. The V call is TRBV7-2, the J call TRBJ1-1; possibly TRBD1 for D (5 bases). V lost 6 bases to trimming and J lost 2 bases, with 22 bases between them. The germline CDR1 and CDR2 sequences are SGHTA and FQGNSA. CDR3 size: 17 residues. The whole variable domain, remainder taken from reference TRBV7-2 and TRBJ1-1, is GAGVSQSPSNKVTEKGKDVELRCDPISGHTALYWYRQSLGQGLEFLIYFQGNSAPDKSGLPSDRFSAERTGGSVSTLTIQRTQQEDSAVYLCASSSLPRVAGNTEAFFGQGTRLTVV.

The V gene is TRBV15, the J gene TRBJ2-7, with a tentative D call TRBD2 (6 bases). Germline V gene sequence: CDR1 LNHNV, CDR2 YYDKDF (reference sequence). V was cut by 6 bases and J by 2 bases, with 17 bases left in between. The CDR3 has 15 amino acids. CDR3 protein: CATRPGLDPTYEQYF. The DNA for the CDR3 is TGTGCCACCAGACCGGGACTGGATCCGACCTACGAGCAGTACTTC.

The chain recombines TRBV24-1 with TRBJ2-1, with D maybe TRBD1 (5 bases). Trimming pared 1 base from V and 10 bases from J, leaving 7 bases between. The CDR3 covers 12 residues. Germline V lookup: CDR1 KGHDR, CDR2 SFDVKD. In DNA, the CDR3 is TGTGCCACCAGTGATTTACAGGAAGAGCAGTTCTTC. Amino acid sequence: CATSDLQEEQFF.

V is TRBV5-6 and J is TRBJ2-7; 10 positions match TRBD1. Germline assignment: CDR1 SGHDT and CDR2 YYEEEE. Trimming cost V 7 bases and J 5 bases; bases outside gene matches: 9. This CDR3 has 14 amino acids. The CDR3 protein is CASSGGDRGNEQYF. The CDR3 DNA reads as TGTGCCAGCTCAGGGGGGGACAGGGGTAACGAGCAGTACTTC.

This chain connects TRBV9 to TRBJ1-1; TRBD1 might be the D (5 bases). Trimming took off 1 base at V and 4 bases at J, with 14 bases between the two ends. The CDR3 is 15 residues long. Germline CDR1 SGDLS, CDR2 YYNGEE. CDR3 coding DNA: TGTGCCAGCAGCGTACGTATGGGGCTGACCACTGAAGCTTTCTTT. Residues: CASSVRMGLTTEAFF.

This rearrangement joins TRBV6-5 to TRBJ2-3; TRBD1 aligns across 9 bases. The CDR3 extends over 13 amino acids. The germline V gene encodes CDR1 MNHEY and CDR2 SVGAGI. Losses at the gene ends were 9 bases for V and 3 bases for J; bases not matched to a gene: 4. The CDR3 is CASRGQGTDTQYF. The CDR3 nucleotides are TGTGCCAGTCGCGGACAGGGGACAGATACGCAGTATTTT.

This sequence joins TRBV9 and TRBJ2-7; unclear D gene. The CDR3 has 14 amino acids. CDR1 SGDLS and CDR2 YYNGEE come from the germline V gene. Trimming left V 0 bases short and J 0 bases short, with 7 bases between. The CDR3 spells CASSVGPSSYEQYF. The CDR3 coding sequence is TGTGCCAGCAGCGTAGGTCCCAGCTCCTACGAGCAGTACTTC.

The CDR3 loop reads CASSFGQGAGEQYF. In nucleotides, the CDR3 is TGTGCCAGCAGCTTTGGACAGGGGGCAGGAGAGCAGTACTTC. The chain recombines TRBV5-4 with TRBJ2-7; 11 nucleotides line up with TRBD1. The J segment lost 7 bases and the V segment lost 2 bases, leaving 5 bases of the junction unmatched. Germline lookup yields CDR1 SGHNT and CDR2 YYREEE (reference sequence). The CDR3 runs to 14 residues.

The rearrangement joins TRBV6-2 or TRBV6-3 to TRBJ2-1; TRBD2 matches at 14 bases. The J segment lost 4 bases and the V segment lost 6 bases, leaving 2 bases of the junction unmatched. Germline-derived CDR1 and CDR2 are MNHEY and SVGEGT. The CDR3 extends over 15 amino acids. CDR3 nucleotide sequence: TGTGCCAGCAGCAGACTAGCGGGGGGGTACAATGAGCAGTTCTTC. Its translation is CASSRLAGGYNEQFF.

This clone came up once. This chain uses TRBV9 with TRBJ2-2, with 7 bases identical to TRBD1. The V gene's germline CDR1 is SGDLS and CDR2 YYNGEE. The CDR3 runs 13 residues. V lost 2 bases to trimming and J lost 6 bases; unmatched junction nucleotides: 1. This CDR3 is CASSVTGAGELFF. The CDR3 DNA follows: TGTGCCAGCAGCGTCACAGGGGCCGGGGAGCTGTTTTTT.

This clone appeared once. The V call is TRBV6-2 or TRBV6-3, the J call TRBJ2-4; D is possibly TRBD2 (7 bases). This CDR3 comprises 17 residues. V dropped 3 bases and J dropped 0 bases, with 15 bases sitting between them. Germline CDR1 is MNHEY and CDR2 is SVGEGT. The CDR3 DNA is TGTGCCAGCAGTTATTTAGTCGGGGGGCCAGCCAAAAACATTCAGTACTTC. Encoded protein: CASSYLVGGPAKNIQYF.

This clone was detected only once. The V and J genes are TRBV27 and TRBJ1-5, with D unclear. The CDR3 has 16 amino acids. Germline CDR1 reads MNHEY; CDR2 reads SMNVEV (reference sequence). Trimming pared 0 bases from V and 4 bases from J, leaving 13 bases between. The CDR3 coding sequence is TGTGCCAGCAGTTTATCGTTGAGGTATTCTAATCAGCCCCAGCATTTT. Translated, it gives CASSLSLRYSNQPQHF.

This clone has only a few counts. The J gene is TRBJ2-7, the V gene TRBV5-5, with D perhaps matching TRBD2 (5 bases). This CDR3 is 15 amino acids long. CDR1 and CDR2 from the germline V gene are SGHKS and YYEKEE (reference sequence). The V end lost 4 bases, the J end lost 2 bases, and 16 bases lay between the germline ends. The CDR3: CASSVYNSAAYEQYF. The CDR3 DNA reads TGTGCCAGCAGCGTCTACAACTCAGCGGCCTACGAGCAGTACTTC.

The V call is TRBV5-8, the J call TRBJ1-1; possibly TRBD1 for D (5 bases). Germline loops: CDR1 SGHTS, CDR2 YDEGEE. V lost 1 base and J 2 bases, leaving 9 bases between the germline ends. The CDR3 runs to 14 residues. The CDR3 sequence: CASSLRGGNTEAFF. As DNA, the CDR3 is TGTGCCAGCAGCTTGCGGGGGGGTAACACTGAAGCTTTCTTT.

V usage is TRBV5-5 and J usage is TRBJ1-2, with D possibly being TRBD1 (5 bases). CDR1 and CDR2 (germline): SGHKS, YYEKEE (reference sequence). The CDR3 sequence is 15 residues long. V was shortened by 4 bases and J by 5 bases, with 18 bases between the two germline ends. DNA for the CDR3: TGTGCCAGCAGCCGCGAAGGGGCGCTTGGTTATGGCTACACCTTC. Translated: CASSREGALGYGYTF. Variable domain in full (rest from reference TRBV5-5 and TRBJ1-2): DAGVTQSPTHLIKTRGQQVTLRCSPISGHKSVSWYQQVLGQGPQFIFQYYEKEERGRGNFPDRFSARQFPNYSSELNVNALLLGDSALYLCASSREGALGYGYTFGSGTRLTVV.

The chain couples TRBV4-1 to TRBJ2-7; D gene ambiguous. CDR1 is MGHRA, CDR2 YSYEKL, per germline. The V end was cut by 3 bases, the J end by 0 bases, with 6 bases between. This CDR3 is 13 amino acids long. The CDR3 DNA is TGCGCCAGCAGCCAGGCTAGCTCCTACGAGCAGTACTTC. Translating it yields CASSQASSYEQYF.

This chain links TRBV6-6 with TRBJ2-7, with a tentative D call TRBD1 (5 bases). CDR1 is MNHNY and CDR2 is SVGAGI in the germline V gene (reference sequence). Trimming removed 10 bases from V and 6 bases from J, with 13 bases in between. The CDR3 has 11 amino acids. For the CDR3, the DNA is TGTGCCACCGAGGAAAGGGGCGAGCAGTACTTC. Translated: CATEERGEQYF.

Here the CDR3 reads CASSGQGSGTGELFF. For the CDR3, the DNA is TGTGCCAGCAGCGGACAGGGGAGCGGCACCGGGGAGCTGTTTTTT. The V gene is TRBV9, the J gene TRBJ2-2; 8 nucleotides line up with TRBD1. CDR1 and CDR2 (germline): SGDLS, YYNGEE. V shed 3 bases, J shed 4 bases, and the junction held 5 bases outside the gene matches. The CDR3 has 15 residues.

The J gene is TRBJ1-2, the V gene TRBV7-6; tentative D call: TRBD1 (6 bases). Trimming shortened V by 5 bases and J by 2 bases, and 15 bases separated the two germline ends. Per the germline V gene, CDR1 is SGHVS and CDR2 is FNYEAQ. The CDR3 is 15 amino acids. The CDR3 DNA follows: TGTGCCAGCAGCCCTCGGGGGGGCCTCAACTATGGCTACACCTTC. Translated: CASSPRGGLNYGYTF.

The V and J genes are TRBV5-1 and TRBJ2-7; 9 bases line up with TRBD1. This CDR3 is built from 14 residues. V lost 3 bases to trimming and J lost 2 bases; unmatched junction nucleotides: 3. CDR1 is SGHRS, CDR2 YFSETQ, per germline. CDR3 residues: CASSSGTGTYEQYF. CDR3 bases: TGCGCCAGCAGCTCCGGGACAGGGACCTACGAGCAGTACTTC.